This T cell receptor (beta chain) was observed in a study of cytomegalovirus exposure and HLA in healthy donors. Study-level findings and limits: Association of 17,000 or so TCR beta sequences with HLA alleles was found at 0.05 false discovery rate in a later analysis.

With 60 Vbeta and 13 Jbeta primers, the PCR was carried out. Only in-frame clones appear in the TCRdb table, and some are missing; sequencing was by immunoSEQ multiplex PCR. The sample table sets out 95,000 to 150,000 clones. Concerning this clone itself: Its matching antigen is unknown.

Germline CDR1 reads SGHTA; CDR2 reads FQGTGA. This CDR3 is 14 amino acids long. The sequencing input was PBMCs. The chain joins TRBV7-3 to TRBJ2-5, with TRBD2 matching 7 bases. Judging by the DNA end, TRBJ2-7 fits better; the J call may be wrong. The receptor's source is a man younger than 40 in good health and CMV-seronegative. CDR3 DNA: TGTGCCAGCAGCCCGTCGGCGGGAGATCACGAGCAGTACTTC. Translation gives CASSPSAGDHEQYF.